Listed below are T cell receptor beta chains from one sample, sequenced in a study of shared clonotypes between healthy human individuals. Clones were read by immunoSEQ multiplex PCR, and TCRdb kept only the in-frame ones, dropping some. This table holds millions of clones, 90% to 95% found once. Sequencing used naive CD4+ T cells sorted from blood. All receptors come from a man aged 18 to 35 in good health. Each CDR3 is given with its conserved first and last residue. A D gene is named only where the DNA matches it firmly. Size values are once, few and many counts, or a class for expanded clones, and some rows have none.

J gene: TRBJ2-7; D gene: TRBD1; V gene: TRBV27; clone size: NA; CDR3 DNA: TGTGCCAGCAGCTCGGACAGGGTGACCGAGCAGTACTTC; CDR3 protein: CASSSDRVTEQYF
J gene: TRBJ1-6; D gene: NA; V gene: TRBV28; clone size: NA; CDR3 DNA: TGTGCCAGCAGTCCCCTGATCAATTCACCCCTCCACTTT; CDR3 protein: CASSPLINSPLHF
J gene: TRBJ2-1; D gene: NA; V gene: TRBV6-6; clone size: NA; CDR3 DNA: TGTGCCAGCAGTTCCGTCCCGCCGGGGGAGCAGTTCTTC; CDR3 protein: CASSSVPPGEQFF
J gene: TRBJ2-7; D gene: TRBD2; V gene: TRBV15; clone size: once; CDR3 DNA: TGTGCCACCAGCAGAGGCGGTGCGGGACTAGTAAACGAGCAGTACTTC; CDR3 protein: CATSRGGAGLVNEQYF
J gene: TRBJ2-1; D gene: TRBD2; V gene: TRBV2; clone size: NA; CDR3 DNA: TGTGCCAGCACCGAACTAGCGGGGGCCGCCAATGAGCAGTTCTTC; CDR3 protein: CASTELAGAANEQFF
J gene: TRBJ1-1; D gene: TRBD1; V gene: TRBV5-5; clone size: NA; CDR3 DNA: TGTGCCAGCAGTCGGACAGGTTTTACTGAAGCTTTCTTT; CDR3 protein: CASSRTGFTEAFF
J gene: TRBJ1-1; D gene: NA; V gene: TRBV5-4; clone size: NA; CDR3 DNA: TGTGCCAGCAGCTTAGGACCGCTGAACACTGAAGCTTTCTTT; CDR3 protein: CASSLGPLNTEAFF
J gene: TRBJ1-6; D gene: NA; V gene: TRBV10-1; clone size: few; CDR3 DNA: TGCGCCAAACAGAGCTCCTATAATTCACCCCTCCACTTT; CDR3 protein: CAKQSSYNSPLHF
J gene: TRBJ2-7; D gene: NA; V gene: TRBV5-1; clone size: NA; CDR3 DNA: TGCGCCAGGCCCTACGAGCAGTACTTC; CDR3 protein: CARPYEQYF
J gene: TRBJ1-4; D gene: NA; V gene: TRBV5-1; clone size: NA; CDR3 DNA: TGCGCCAGCAGCGTTTTCGGGACCCTCGGGGAAAAACTGTTTTTT; CDR3 protein: CASSVFGTLGEKLFF
J gene: TRBJ1-2; D gene: NA; V gene: TRBV5-1; clone size: NA; CDR3 DNA: TGCGCCAGCAGCTTGGCCGGGGCGAGGGGCTACACCTTC; CDR3 protein: CASSLAGARGYTF
J gene: TRBJ1-3; D gene: NA; V gene: TRBV5-4; clone size: NA; CDR3 DNA: TGTGCCAGCAGCTTGATAGGGGGCTCTGGAAACACCATATATTTT; CDR3 protein: CASSLIGGSGNTIYF
J gene: TRBJ1-6; D gene: NA; V gene: TRBV6-1; clone size: once; CDR3 DNA: TGTGCCAGCAGTGGTCAGGGGCCCACTTATAATTCACCCCTCCACTTT; CDR3 protein: CASSGQGPTYNSPLHF
J gene: TRBJ2-7; D gene: NA; V gene: TRBV18; clone size: NA; CDR3 DNA: TGTGCCAGCTCACCGGGCCGGTACGAGCAGTACTTC; CDR3 protein: CASSPGRYEQYF
J gene: TRBJ2-3; D gene: NA; V gene: TRBV5-4; clone size: NA; CDR3 DNA: TGTGCCAGCAGAGGCGGAGGGACAGATACGCAGTATTTT; CDR3 protein: CASRGGGTDTQYF
J gene: TRBJ2-2; D gene: NA; V gene: TRBV5-1; clone size: NA; CDR3 DNA: TGCGCCAGCAGCTTGGCCGGTGGGGACACCGGGGAGCTGTTTTTT; CDR3 protein: CASSLAGGDTGELFF
J gene: TRBJ2-1; D gene: NA; V gene: TRBV29-1; clone size: NA; CDR3 DNA: TGCAGCGTTGTAGGGCAGGGCTACAATGAGCAGTTCTTC; CDR3 protein: CSVVGQGYNEQFF
J gene: TRBJ2-5; D gene: NA; V gene: TRBV11-3; clone size: NA; CDR3 DNA: TGTGCCAGCAGCTTAGCTGGACAGAATGCAGAGACCCAGTACTTC; CDR3 protein: CASSLAGQNAETQYF
J gene: TRBJ2-5; D gene: NA; V gene: TRBV10-3; clone size: NA; CDR3 DNA: TGTGCCATCAGTGAGTCGGGAGGGGGGGATCAAGAGACCCAGTACTTC; CDR3 protein: CAISESGGGDQETQYF
J gene: TRBJ2-2; D gene: TRBD1; V gene: TRBV18; clone size: NA; CDR3 DNA: TGTGCCAGCTCACCACAGTTCCAGGGGGCCGGGGAGCTGTTTTTT; CDR3 protein: CASSPQFQGAGELFF
J gene: TRBJ2-7; D gene: NA; V gene: TRBV5-1; clone size: NA; CDR3 DNA: TGCGCCAGCAGCTTGGTAGGGCAGTCCTACGAGCAGTACTTC; CDR3 protein: CASSLVGQSYEQYF
J gene: TRBJ2-2; D gene: NA; V gene: TRBV15; clone size: NA; CDR3 DNA: TGTGCCACCAAGGGTCCCAACACCGGGGAGCTGTTTTTT; CDR3 protein: CATKGPNTGELFF
J gene: TRBJ2-5; D gene: TRBD2; V gene: TRBV7-6; clone size: NA; CDR3 DNA: TGTGCCAGCAGCCGCGGGACTAGCGGGGGGCAAGGAACCCAGTACTTC; CDR3 protein: CASSRGTSGGQGTQYF
J gene: TRBJ1-2; D gene: NA; V gene: TRBV4-1; clone size: NA; CDR3 DNA: TGCGCCAGCAGCCGCATCCCCGGGATTTATGGCTACACCTTC; CDR3 protein: CASSRIPGIYGYTF
J gene: TRBJ2-3; D gene: NA; V gene: TRBV11-2; clone size: NA; CDR3 DNA: TGTGCCAGCAGCTTGTCTGACGGTTGGTCGCAGTATTTT; CDR3 protein: CASSLSDGWSQYF
J gene: TRBJ2-5; D gene: TRBD2; V gene: TRBV6-1; clone size: NA; CDR3 DNA: TGTGCCAGCAGTGATCGGCGGGGGGGCCGCGAGACCCAGTACTTC; CDR3 protein: CASSDRRGGRETQYF
J gene: TRBJ2-3; D gene: NA; V gene: TRBV11-2; clone size: NA; CDR3 DNA: TGTGCCAGCAGCTTACTGGGCGGGTGGGGCACAGATACGCAGTATTTT; CDR3 protein: CASSLLGGWGTDTQYF
J gene: TRBJ1-4; D gene: TRBD1; V gene: TRBV19; clone size: NA; CDR3 DNA: TGTGCCAGTAGTATGGGACAGGGAAATGAAAAACTGTTTTTT; CDR3 protein: CASSMGQGNEKLFF
J gene: TRBJ2-2; D gene: NA; V gene: TRBV19; clone size: NA; CDR3 DNA: TGTGCCAGTAGTATGCCCCGGGACTGGCGAGCCGGGGAGCTGTTTTTT; CDR3 protein: CASSMPRDWRAGELFF
J gene: TRBJ2-3; D gene: NA; V gene: TRBV9; clone size: NA; CDR3 DNA: TGTGCCAGCAGCGTAGGAAAAGGGGGTGGCACAGATACGCAGTATTTT; CDR3 protein: CASSVGKGGGTDTQYF
J gene: TRBJ1-2; D gene: TRBD1; V gene: TRBV27; clone size: NA; CDR3 DNA: TGTGCCAGCAGTTCCGGGACAGGGGGCCGTTGGGGCTACACCTTC; CDR3 protein: CASSSGTGGRWGYTF
J gene: TRBJ2-7; D gene: TRBD2; V gene: TRBV2; clone size: NA; CDR3 DNA: TGTGCCAGCAGTGAAGCGGAGGCGGGAGGGACCTACGAGCAGTACTTC; CDR3 protein: CASSEAEAGGTYEQYF
J gene: TRBJ2-2; D gene: TRBD2; V gene: TRBV11-1; clone size: NA; CDR3 DNA: TGTGCCAGCAGCTTAAAAACTAGCGGGGTGAACACCGGGGAGCTGTTTTTT; CDR3 protein: CASSLKTSGVNTGELFF
J gene: TRBJ2-5; D gene: TRBD1; V gene: TRBV27; clone size: NA; CDR3 DNA: TGTGCCAGCAGTTTAGTTTTCGGGACAGGGGATCAAGAGACCCAGTACTTC; CDR3 protein: CASSLVFGTGDQETQYF
J gene: TRBJ1-5; D gene: NA; V gene: TRBV5-1; clone size: NA; CDR3 DNA: TGCGCCAGCAGCCCCGAGGTCAATCAGCCCCAGCATTTT; CDR3 protein: CASSPEVNQPQHF
J gene: TRBJ1-5; D gene: NA; V gene: TRBV5-6; clone size: many; CDR3 DNA: TGTGCCAGCAGCTTGGCGGCAGGAGGAAGCAATCAGCCCCAGCATTTT; CDR3 protein: CASSLAAGGSNQPQHF
J gene: TRBJ2-1; D gene: NA; V gene: TRBV2; clone size: NA; CDR3 DNA: TGTGCCAGCAGTGTGGCGGAGCAGTTCTTC; CDR3 protein: CASSVAEQFF